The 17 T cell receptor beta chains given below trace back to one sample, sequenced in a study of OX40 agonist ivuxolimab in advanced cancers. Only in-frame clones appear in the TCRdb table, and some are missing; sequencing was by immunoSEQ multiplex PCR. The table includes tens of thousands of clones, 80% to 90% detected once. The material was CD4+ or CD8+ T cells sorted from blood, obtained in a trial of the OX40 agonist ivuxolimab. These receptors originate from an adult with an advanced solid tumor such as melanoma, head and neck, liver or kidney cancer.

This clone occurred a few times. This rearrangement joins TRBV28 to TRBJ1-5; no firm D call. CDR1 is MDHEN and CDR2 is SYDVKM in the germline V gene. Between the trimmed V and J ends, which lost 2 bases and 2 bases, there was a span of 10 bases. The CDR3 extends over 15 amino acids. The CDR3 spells CASSLNPGGNQPQHF. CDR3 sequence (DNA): TGTGCCAGCAGTTTAAACCCGGGAGGCAATCAGCCCCAGCATTTT.

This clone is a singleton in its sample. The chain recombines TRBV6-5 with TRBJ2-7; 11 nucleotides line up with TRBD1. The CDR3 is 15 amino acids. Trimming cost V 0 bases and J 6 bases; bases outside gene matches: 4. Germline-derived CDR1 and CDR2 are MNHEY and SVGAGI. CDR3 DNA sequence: TGTGCCAGCAGTTACTCCGGGACAGGGGGGGCCGAGCAGTACTTC. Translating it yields CASSYSGTGGAEQYF.

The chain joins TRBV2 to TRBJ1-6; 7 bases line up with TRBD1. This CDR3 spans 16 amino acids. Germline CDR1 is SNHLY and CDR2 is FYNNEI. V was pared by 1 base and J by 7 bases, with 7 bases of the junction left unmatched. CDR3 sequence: CASSEVWGQTNSPLHF. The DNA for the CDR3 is TGTGCCAGCAGTGAAGTCTGGGGACAGACAAATTCACCCCTCCACTTT.

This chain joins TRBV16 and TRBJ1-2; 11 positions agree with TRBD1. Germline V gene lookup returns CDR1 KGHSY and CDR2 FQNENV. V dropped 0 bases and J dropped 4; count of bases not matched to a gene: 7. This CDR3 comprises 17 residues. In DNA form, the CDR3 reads TGTGCCAGCAGCCAATCAATTTCTGGACAGGGGGCCTATGGCTACACCTTC. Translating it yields CASSQSISGQGAYGYTF.

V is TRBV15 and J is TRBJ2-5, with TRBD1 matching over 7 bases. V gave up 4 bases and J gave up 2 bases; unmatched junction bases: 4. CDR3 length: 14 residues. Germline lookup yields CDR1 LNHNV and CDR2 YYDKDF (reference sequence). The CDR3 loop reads CATSIWTGQETQYF. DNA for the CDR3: TGTGCCACCAGCATATGGACAGGTCAAGAGACCCAGTACTTC.

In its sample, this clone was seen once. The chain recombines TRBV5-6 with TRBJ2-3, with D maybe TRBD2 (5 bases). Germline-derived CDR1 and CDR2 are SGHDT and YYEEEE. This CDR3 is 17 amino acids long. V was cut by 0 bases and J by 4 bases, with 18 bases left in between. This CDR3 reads CASSLAGPGTRADTQYF. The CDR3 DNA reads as TGTGCCAGCAGCTTGGCTGGGCCGGGAACTAGGGCAGATACGCAGTATTTT.

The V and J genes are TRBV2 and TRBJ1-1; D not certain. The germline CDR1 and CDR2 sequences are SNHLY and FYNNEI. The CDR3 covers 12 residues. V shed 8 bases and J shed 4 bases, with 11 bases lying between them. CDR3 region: CASPSGRTEAFF. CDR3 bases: TGTGCCAGCCCCTCTGGACGCACTGAAGCTTTCTTT.

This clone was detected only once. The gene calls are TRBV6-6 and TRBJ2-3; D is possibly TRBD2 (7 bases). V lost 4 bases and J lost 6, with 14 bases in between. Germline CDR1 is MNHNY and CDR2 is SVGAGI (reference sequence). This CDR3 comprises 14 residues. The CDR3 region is CASSLAGAGDTQYF. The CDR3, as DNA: TGTGCCAGCAGTTTGGCGGGGGCCGGTGATACGCAGTATTTT.

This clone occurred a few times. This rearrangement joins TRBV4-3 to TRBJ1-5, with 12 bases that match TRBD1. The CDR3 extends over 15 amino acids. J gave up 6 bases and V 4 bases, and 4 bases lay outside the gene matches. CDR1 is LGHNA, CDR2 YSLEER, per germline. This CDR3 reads CASSPGQGAAQPQHF. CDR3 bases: TGCGCCAGCAGCCCGGGACAGGGGGCCGCTCAGCCCCAGCATTTT.

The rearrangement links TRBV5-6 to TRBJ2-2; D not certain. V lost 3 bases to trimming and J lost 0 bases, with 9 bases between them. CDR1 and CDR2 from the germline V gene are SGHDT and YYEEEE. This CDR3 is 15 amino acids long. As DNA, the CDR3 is TGTGCCAGCAGCTGGGGTTGGCCGAACACCGGGGAGCTGTTTTTT. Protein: CASSWGWPNTGELFF.

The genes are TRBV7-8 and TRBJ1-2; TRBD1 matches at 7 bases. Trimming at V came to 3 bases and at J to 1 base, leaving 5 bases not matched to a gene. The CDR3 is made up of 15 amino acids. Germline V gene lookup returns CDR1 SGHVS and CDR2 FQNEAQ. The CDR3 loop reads CASSLLRDSNYGYTF. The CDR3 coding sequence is TGTGCCAGCAGCTTGCTACGGGACAGTAACTATGGCTACACCTTC.

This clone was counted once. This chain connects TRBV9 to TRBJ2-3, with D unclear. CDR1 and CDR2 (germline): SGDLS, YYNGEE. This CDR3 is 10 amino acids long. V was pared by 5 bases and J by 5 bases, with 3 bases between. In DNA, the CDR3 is TGTGCCAGCAGTGGAGATACGCAGTATTTT. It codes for CASSGDTQYF.

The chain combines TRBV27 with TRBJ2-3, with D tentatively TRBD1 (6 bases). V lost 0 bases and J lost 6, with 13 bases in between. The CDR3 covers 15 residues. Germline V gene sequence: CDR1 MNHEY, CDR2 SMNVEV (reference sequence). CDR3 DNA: TGTGCCAGCAGTTTATCGTCACAGGGTACTGATACGCAGTATTTT. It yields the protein CASSLSSQGTDTQYF.

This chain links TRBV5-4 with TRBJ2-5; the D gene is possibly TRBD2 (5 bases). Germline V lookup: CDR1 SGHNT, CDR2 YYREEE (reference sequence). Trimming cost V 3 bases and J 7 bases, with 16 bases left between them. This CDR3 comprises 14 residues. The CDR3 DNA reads TGTGCCAGCAGCTCTTGGACGCGCGAGGGGACCCAGTACTTC. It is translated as CASSSWTREGTQYF.

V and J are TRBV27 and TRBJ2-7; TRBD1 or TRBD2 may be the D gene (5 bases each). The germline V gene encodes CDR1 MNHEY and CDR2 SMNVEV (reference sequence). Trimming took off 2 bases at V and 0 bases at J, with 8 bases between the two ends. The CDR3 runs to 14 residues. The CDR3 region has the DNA TGTGCCAGCAGTTTAGGGGGAAACTCCTACGAGCAGTACTTC. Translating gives CASSLGGNSYEQYF.

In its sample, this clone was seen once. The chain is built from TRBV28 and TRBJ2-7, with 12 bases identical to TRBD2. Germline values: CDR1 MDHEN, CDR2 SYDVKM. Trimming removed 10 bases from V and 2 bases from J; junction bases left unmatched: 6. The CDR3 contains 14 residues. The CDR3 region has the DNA TGTGCCACAAAACTAGCGGGGGGAACCTACGAGCAGTACTTC. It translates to CATKLAGGTYEQYF.

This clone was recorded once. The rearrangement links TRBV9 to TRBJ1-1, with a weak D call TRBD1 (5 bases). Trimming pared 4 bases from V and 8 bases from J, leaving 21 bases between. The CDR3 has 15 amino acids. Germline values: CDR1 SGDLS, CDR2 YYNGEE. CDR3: CASSTGRDSSSEAFF. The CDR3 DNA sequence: TGTGCCAGCAGCACCGGCCGGGACTCCTCCTCGGAAGCTTTCTTT.